This T cell receptor (beta chain) emerged from a study of blood T cell repertoires in COVID-19 (dated by TCRdb to between 2020 and 2021). Turning to the overall study: Samples covering the acute and convalescent phases of COVID-19 were provided by collaborators in the United States, Italy and Spain. Deeply sampled blood TCRbeta repertoires from subjects exposed to, actively infected with, or recovered from COVID-19 were included in the dataset. Where HLA class I and class II types were available, the types were taken from metadata supplied by the sample provider, not from assay-based typing. Nearly every sample came with metadata listing a de-identified subject ID, COVID-19 status, age in years and sex. Samples were obtained from the ongoing ImmuneRACE study (first 160 participants) and from about 1,300 subjects provided by 6 global collaborators. The material from the prospective study consisted of cDNA or gDNA derived from T cells, B-cell-depleted T cells, or PBMCs. The repertoires were released in a freely available public database meant as a resource for research on the immune response to SARS-CoV-2.

At one collaborating source in Seattle, patients were enrolled during active infection and were followed longitudinally through the course of disease. Whole blood was collected in K2EDTA tubes by collaborating institutions according to the institutions' own protocols. For TCRbeta analysis, collaborators shipped samples in one of three forms: frozen whole blood, isolated PBMCs, or DNA extracted from either of those sample types. The CDR3 runs 14 residues from the cysteine to the phenylalanine. The DNA shown is the 42-base CDR3, in frame from base 1. The germline V gene provides CDR1 SGHRS and CDR2 YFSETQ. The trim is 3 bases for V and 0 bases for J, with a gap of 10 bases between the germline ends. In regard to this clone: Which antigen it targets is not known. It has no much larger one-base neighbor in the sample; base qualities were not kept.

TCRbeta CDR3 regions were amplified from genomic DNA by means of the immunoSEQ Assay, a bias-controlled multiplex PCR. The study's processing was this. The number of nucleated cells in each sample was estimated from the amplification of reference gene primers within the assay. To quantify the absolute abundance of each unique TCRbeta CDR3 rearrangement, sequence reads were collapsed and filtered. Productive Simpson clonality was computed per sample as the square root of Simpson's diversity index over productive rearrangements. TCRdb's version of the immuneACCESS table is confined to in-frame rearrangements and falls short of the full clone set. An unresolved V gene accounts for under half of the shortfall where checked; the remainder is of unknown origin. The V and J calls and clone size come from that table; D and trimming were worked out from the DNA. The sample has 170,000 or so clones on record, over 70% of them singletons. The biggest ten clones account for around 7% of the sample.

Broad study findings and their caveats: How much clinical and demographic metadata was included differed by source and by participant, and the metadata was provided uncurated.

This receptor was identified in a middle-aged woman with COVID-19, enrolled during active disease. The V and J genes are TRBV5-1 and TRBJ2-7, with the D gene not confidently named. Sequencing was performed on peripheral blood. In nucleotides, the sequence is TGCGCCAGCAGCTACCAAGACACCTCCTACGAGCAGTACTTC. This sequence encodes CASSYQDTSYEQYF. With the rest looked up from the reference TRBV5-1 and TRBJ2-7 genes rather than sequenced, the full variable domain is KAGVTQTPRYLIKTRGQQVTLSCSPISGHRSVSWYQQTPGQGLQFLFEYFSETQRNKGNFPGRFSGRQFSNSRSEMNVSTLELGDSALYLCASSYQDTSYEQYFGPGTRLTVT.